This T cell receptor (beta chain) was captured in a study of cytomegalovirus exposure and HLA in healthy donors. Study conclusions and caveats: Some V segments, TRBV6-2 and TRBV6-3 among them, were indistinguishable and were therefore excluded. Later work found that TCR association rates differed between HLA loci; DRB1 had the most and HLA-C the fewest.

Donors in the study were healthy people who gave bone marrow. Donors counted as nominally healthy when sampled, yet unrecorded immune exposures were likely. Amplification used 60 Vbeta primers and 13 Jbeta primers. Using immunoSEQ multiplex PCR, the repertoire was profiled, and TCRdb retains in-frame clones only, with some absent. There are 150,000 to 200,000 clones in the sample; approximately 86% occur only once, and more than 1% lies in the top ten. Regarding this clone: Antigen specificity is unknown.

Between the trimmed V and J ends, which lost 7 bases and 0 bases, there was a span of 9 bases. CDR3 length: 13 amino acids. Germline V lookup: CDR1 SNHLY, CDR2 FYNNEI. This rearrangement joins TRBV2 to TRBJ1-1; D gene ambiguous. This sequence originates from a boy aged 2 to 9 in good health and CMV-seronegative. The specimen was PBMCs. The CDR3 DNA sequence: TGTGCCAGCACGGTCGGGTTGAACACTGAAGCTTTCTTT. Residues: CASTVGLNTEAFF.